Sequencing of this T cell receptor (beta chain) was carried out in a study of monozygotic twins with inflammatory bowel disease. Study observations and caveats: Limited power may explain why concordant and discordant twins showed no difference in repertoire similarity.

Germline CDR1 is MNHEY and CDR2 is SVGAGI. The CDR3 has 14 amino acids. With respect to this clonotype: The antigen is undetermined.

Reprocessing the 5' RACE reads, TCRdb reports a single entry for every CDR3 protein and omits DNA. This table lists approximately 400,000 distinct CDR3 sequences. The receptor's source is a human donor with ulcerative colitis or Crohn's disease, or a healthy co-twin of an affected twin (not recorded which). The sample was blood. This chain joins TRBV6-5 and TRBJ2-7; the D gene TCRdb calls, TRBD1, cannot be checked with no DNA. CDR3 in amino acids: CASSYYPRAYVQYF.